The source of this TCR beta chain is a study of T cell changes during pregnancy in multiple sclerosis. Profiling relied on immunoSEQ multiplex PCR, and the TCRdb table lists in-frame clones only, not all of them. The sample holds about 44,000 clones, roughly 92% seen once. The trim removed 4 bases at V and 1 base at J, leaving 9 bases unmatched. Germline values: CDR1 LGHNA, CDR2 YSLEER. CDR3 length: 17 residues. The chain links TRBV4-3 to TRBJ2-5, with 10 bases fitting TRBD2. Sequenced material: CD4+ T cells from peripheral blood mononuclear cells, taken in the first trimester of pregnancy. This clonotype originated in a female donor with multiple sclerosis, enrolled in a pregnancy study. The CDR3 region has the DNA TGCGCCAGCAGCCGGGGGGGACTAGCGATGATCCAAGAGACCCAGTACTTC. As protein: CASSRGGLAMIQETQYF.